This paragraph covers one TCR beta chain sequence. The antigen remains undetermined. Unmatched junction bases numbered 11, after V lost 6 bases and J lost 6 bases. This CDR3 is 15 amino acids long. Germline CDR1 and CDR2: SQVTM and ANQGSEA. The data were taken from a study of T cell responses to AZD1222 COVID-19 vaccine. Study as a whole: Pooling covered second doses at about 4 or about 12 weeks. Study results and limitations: Most donors were white British, females outnumbered males, and clonal diversity was possibly underestimated. Every sample of the repertoires postdated the peak T cell response.

Only in-frame clones appear in the TCRdb table, and some are missing; sequencing was by immunoSEQ multiplex PCR. This sample has some 150,000 clones, with about 90% found just once. The origin of this receptor is an adult in good health. Here the sequenced sample was peripheral blood, taken on day 0 of AZD1222 vaccination. The rearrangement joins TRBV29-1 to TRBJ2-1; 10 bases are shared with TRBD2. In DNA, the CDR3 is TGCAGCGTCGCGCTTACTAGCGGGATTGGCAATGAGCAGTTCTTC. Protein product: CSVALTSGIGNEQFF.